These 32 T cell receptor beta chains originate from one sample sequenced in a study of cytomegalovirus exposure and HLA in healthy donors (dated by TCRdb to about 2017). The library was obtained by the immunoSEQ multiplex PCR assay. For the multiplex PCR, a mixture combining 60 forward primers for TCR Vbeta segments and 13 reverse primers for TCR Jbeta segments was used. Sourced from immuneACCESS, this table was stored by TCRdb with only in-frame sequences that have V and J called. A share of the clones is absent; for the studies checked, an unresolved V gene accounts for under half, and the remainder has no known explanation. Across this sample there are around 110,000 clones, with less than 85% seen only once. The ten top clones hold approximately 3.6% of the sample. The sequenced sample was PBMCs. These receptors came from a man between 60 and 75 years old in good health and CMV-seronegative.

J is TRBJ2-2 and V is TRBV4-3; TRBD2 matches at 7 bases. The ends lost 0 bases at V and 1 base at J; junction bases unmatched: 2. The CDR3 is 16 amino acids. CDR1 LGHNA and CDR2 YSLEER come from the germline V gene. CDR3 loop: CASSQDWGGNTGELFF. In DNA form, the CDR3 reads TGCGCCAGCAGCCAAGATTGGGGGGGGAACACCGGGGAGCTGTTTTTT.

The genes are TRBV5-5 and TRBJ1-2; no clear D. The CDR3 length is 15 residues. V was clipped by 9 bases and J by 2 bases, with 20 bases between them. Germline values: CDR1 SGHKS, CDR2 YYEKEE (reference sequence). CDR3 in DNA: TGTGCCACCCTAACCCAGACACGTAACAACTATGGCTACACCTTC. Amino acids: CATLTQTRNNYGYTF.

The rearrangement links TRBV11-2 to TRBJ2-7, with D unclear. Germline V gene lookup returns CDR1 SGHAT and CDR2 FQNNGV. With 5 bases removed from V and 6 bases from J, the gap between germline ends came to 11 bases. The length of the CDR3 is 12 residues. The CDR3 protein is CASSHPVGEQYF. CDR3 coding DNA: TGTGCCAGCAGCCACCCGGTCGGCGAGCAGTACTTC. The whole variable domain, filled in from reference TRBV11-2 and TRBJ2-7, reads EAGVAQSPRYKIIEKRQSVAFWCNPISGHATLYWYQQILGQGPKLLIQFQNNGVVDDSQLPKDRFSAERLKGVDSTLKIQPAKLEDSAVYLCASSHPVGEQYFGPGTRLTVT.

The chain has TRBV11-3 and TRBJ2-1, with 9 bases aligning to TRBD2. Trimming at V came to 1 base and at J to 1 base, leaving 8 bases not matched to a gene. Per the germline V gene, CDR1 is SGHNT and CDR2 is YENEEA. CDR3 length: 18 residues. The CDR3 protein is CASSLGGVSGGSYNEQFF. CDR3 DNA: TGTGCCAGCAGCTTAGGTGGGGTAAGCGGGGGGTCCTACAATGAGCAGTTCTTC.

The chain combines TRBV7-9 with TRBJ1-6; TRBD1 matches at 9 bases. V was clipped by 1 base and J by 9 bases; unmatched bases: 4. The CDR3 contains 15 residues. In germline, CDR1 is SEHNR, CDR2 FQNEAQ (reference sequence). The CDR3: CASSLGDRVRSPLHF. The CDR3 DNA is TGTGCCAGCAGCTTAGGGGACAGGGTACGTTCACCCCTCCACTTT.

J is TRBJ2-1 and V is TRBV4-1, with unresolved D. Trimming left V 0 bases short and J 0 bases short, with 6 bases between. The CDR3 totals 15 residues. CDR1 MGHRA and CDR2 YSYEKL come from the germline V gene. In nucleotides, the CDR3 is TGCGCCAGCAGCCAAGAACTGAGCTCCTACAATGAGCAGTTCTTC. Protein sequence: CASSQELSSYNEQFF.

The V call is TRBV15, the J call TRBJ2-5, with a possible D match to TRBD2 (6 bases). Trimming removed 8 bases from V and 2 bases from J, with 15 bases in between. Germline CDR1 is LNHNV and CDR2 is YYDKDF (reference sequence). The CDR3 is made up of 14 amino acids. The CDR3, as DNA: TGTGCCACCGCGGGCATGGGACTGCAAGAGACCCAGTACTTC. It translates to CATAGMGLQETQYF.

The sample holds a few counts of this clone. V and J are TRBV11-2 and TRBJ1-6; possibly TRBD1 for D (5 bases). Germline CDR1 SGHAT, CDR2 FQNNGV. This CDR3 has 14 residues. The ends were cut back, 3 bases at V and 7 bases at J, with 10 bases in the middle. Here the CDR3 DNA reads TGTGCCAGCAGCTTTCAGGACATGAATTCACCCCTCCACTTT. This translates into CASSFQDMNSPLHF.

The chain links TRBV2 to TRBJ2-7, with D hard to call. Germline lookup yields CDR1 SNHLY and CDR2 FYNNEI. The CDR3 covers 13 residues. V shed 2 bases and J shed 6 bases, with 11 bases lying between them. The CDR3 loop reads CASSEPRLLEQYV. The CDR3 nucleotides are TGTGCCAGCAGTGAACCCAGGCTTCTCGAGCAGTACGTC.

In its sample, this clone was seen once. This chain joins TRBV18 and TRBJ2-1; TRBD2 is a possible D gene (7 bases). The CDR3 has 15 amino acids. Germline CDR1 reads KGHSH; CDR2 reads LQKENI. Trimming removed 1 base from V and 6 bases from J, with 13 bases in between. The CDR3 DNA follows: TGTGCCAGCTCACCACTGGGGGGGCGCGTCAATGAGCAGTTCTTC. Translating gives CASSPLGGRVNEQFF. The entire variable domain, with the rest obtained from reference TRBV18 and TRBJ2-1, is as follows: NAGVMQNPRHLVRRRGQEARLRCSPMKGHSHVYWYRQLPEEGLKFMVYLQKENIIDESGMPKERFSAEFPKEGPSILRIQQVVRGDSAAYFCASSPLGGRVNEQFFGPGTRLTVL.

The genes are TRBV7-3 and TRBJ1-1; TRBD1 agrees at 10 bases. After removal of 5 bases from V and 5 bases from J, the junction contained 14 bases not matched to a gene. The germline gives CDR1 SGHTA, CDR2 FQGTGA. The CDR3 has 17 amino acids. CDR3 in amino acids: CASSPGGQGIQGTEAFF. The CDR3 DNA sequence: TGTGCCAGCAGCCCAGGGGGACAGGGGATTCAAGGGACTGAAGCTTTCTTT.

The gene calls are TRBV30 and TRBJ2-5; no reliable D call. CDR3 length: 13 residues. V lost 3 bases, J lost 5 bases, and 13 bases lay in between. Germline V gene lookup returns CDR1 GTSNPN and CDR2 SVGIG (reference sequence). The CDR3 sequence: CAWRNVVRETQYF. CDR3 bases: TGTGCCTGGAGAAATGTAGTCAGGGAGACCCAGTACTTC. Drawing the rest from reference TRBV30 and TRBJ2-5, the complete variable domain is SQTIHQWPATLVQPVGSPLSLECTVEGTSNPNLYWYRQAAGRGLQLLFYSVGIGQISSEVPQNLSASRPQDRQFILSSKKLLLSDSGFYLCAWRNVVRETQYFGPGTRLLVL.

The chain couples TRBV2 to TRBJ2-7, with 8 bases matching TRBD2. With V trimmed by 6 bases and J by 7 bases, 8 bases remained unmatched. The CDR3 has 13 residues. Looked up from germline, CDR1 is SNHLY and CDR2 is FYNNEI. CDR3 sequence: CASRTGPGGEQYF. In DNA form, the CDR3 reads TGTGCCAGCAGAACAGGTCCGGGGGGGGAGCAGTACTTC.

This clone came up a few times. This chain uses TRBV13 with TRBJ2-7; 7 bases are shared with TRBD1. Germline V gene sequence: CDR1 PRHDT, CDR2 FYEKMQ (reference sequence). CDR3 length: 16 amino acids. Losses at the gene ends were 0 bases for V and 7 bases for J; bases not matched to a gene: 12. The CDR3 bases are TGTGCCAGCAGCTTAGGAGCCCTGGGACAGACTTCGGAGCAGTACTTC. Protein product: CASSLGALGQTSEQYF.

V usage is TRBV7-7 and J usage is TRBJ2-7; 7 bases fit TRBD1. The length of the CDR3 is 16 residues. Germline V gene data show CDR1 as SSHAT and CDR2 as FNYEAQ (reference sequence). The junction had 6 bases not matched to a gene; V was cut back by 1 base and J by 0 bases. The CDR3 DNA follows: TGTGCCAGCAGCTTAGGGGGACAGCAGCCCTCCTACGAGCAGTACTTC. Translated: CASSLGGQQPSYEQYF.

This clone was picked up one time. The CDR3 DNA is TGTGCCAGCAGCGAAAACAGGGTAAACACTGAAGCTTTCTTT. It is translated as CASSENRVNTEAFF. The chain carries TRBV9 and TRBJ1-1, with D possibly TRBD1 on 6 matching bases. CDR3 length: 14 amino acids. V was clipped by 3 bases and J by 2 bases, with 11 bases between them. Looked up from germline, CDR1 is SGDLS and CDR2 is YYNGEE.

CDR3 coding DNA: TGTGCCAGCAGCTTAGAGGGCCGGGGGTCTGACTCAGATACGCAGTATTTT. Its translation: CASSLEGRGSDSDTQYF. V gene TRBV11-2 combines with J gene TRBJ2-3, with D possibly TRBD2 on 6 matching bases. The V end lost 0 bases, the J end lost 4 bases, and 17 bases lay between the germline ends. This CDR3 spans 17 amino acids. Germline loops: CDR1 SGHAT, CDR2 FQNNGV.

This rearrangement joins TRBV6-1 to TRBJ2-5; no clear D. Germline-derived CDR1 and CDR2 are MNHNS and SASEGT. The CDR3 sequence is 13 residues long. Trimming stripped 5 bases from V and 2 bases from J, with 9 bases between. The CDR3 bases are TGTGCCAGCAGTAGAACACCACAAGAGACCCAGTACTTC. Its protein is CASSRTPQETQYF.

The chain has TRBV5-6 and TRBJ1-2; 7 positions agree with TRBD1. CDR3 size: 13 residues. With V trimmed by 5 bases and J by 7 bases, 8 bases remained unmatched. From germline, CDR1 is SGHDT and CDR2 YYEEEE. The chain's CDR3 is CASRRNRGGGYTF. The CDR3 nucleotides read TGTGCCAGCAGACGTAACAGGGGCGGTGGCTACACCTTC.

The V gene is TRBV28, the J gene TRBJ1-1, with 8 bases that match TRBD1. The CDR3 runs to 15 residues. The germline gives CDR1 MDHEN, CDR2 SYDVKM. V shed 2 bases, J shed 4 bases, and the junction held 6 bases outside the gene matches. CDR3 sequence (DNA): TGTGCCAGCAGTTTACTACAGGGGGGGGCCACTGAAGCTTTCTTT. This encodes CASSLLQGGATEAFF.

This clone was seen once. V and J are TRBV4-3 and TRBJ1-6, with 10 bases that match TRBD1. The CDR3 spans 15 residues. Germline trimming cut 4 bases from V and 8 bases from J; bases unmatched to any gene: 5. Germline V gene sequence: CDR1 LGHNA, CDR2 YSLEER. The CDR3 loop reads CASSRGQGEYSPLHF. The CDR3 bases are TGCGCCAGCAGCCGCGGACAGGGGGAGTATTCACCCCTCCACTTT.

This sequence joins TRBV7-2 and TRBJ2-3; 8 bases match TRBD2. The CDR3 consists of 15 residues. With 4 bases clipped from V and 2 bases from J, the junction kept 5 bases outside the gene matches. The germline V gene encodes CDR1 SGHTA and CDR2 FQGNSA. DNA of the CDR3: TGTGCCAGCAGCTCGCGGGGGGACCTCACAGATACGCAGTATTTT. Amino acids: CASSSRGDLTDTQYF.

The rearrangement links TRBV7-3 to TRBJ1-5, with D perhaps matching TRBD1 (6 bases). V lost 5 bases to trimming and J lost 3 bases, with 8 bases between them. Germline loops: CDR1 SGHTA, CDR2 FQGTGA. The CDR3 length is 13 residues. The DNA for the CDR3 is TGTGCCAGCAGCCGGGACATCAATCAGCCCCAGCATTTT. Amino acid sequence: CASSRDINQPQHF.

In this sample, this clone turned up once. J is TRBJ1-1 and V is TRBV7-2; TRBD1 is a possible D gene (6 bases). The CDR3 is made up of 15 amino acids. The V gene lost 1 base and the J gene lost 6 bases, with 15 bases spanning the gap. Germline assignment: CDR1 SGHTA and CDR2 FQGNSA. The CDR3 coding sequence is TGTGCCAGCAGCTTAGAGGGGGGGGTTCCCTCTGAAGCTTTCTTT. Protein: CASSLEGGVPSEAFF.

This clone is a singleton in its sample. V usage is TRBV19 and J usage is TRBJ2-3, with TRBD1 identical over 9 bases. Germline V gene sequence: CDR1 LNHDA, CDR2 SQIVND (reference sequence). After removal of 1 base from V and 1 base from J, the junction contained 3 bases not matched to a gene. The CDR3 is made up of 16 amino acids. The CDR3 bases are TGTGCCAGTAGTATAGCTTGGACAGGGGGCACAGATACGCAGTATTTT. This sequence encodes CASSIAWTGGTDTQYF.

This chain uses TRBV5-1 with TRBJ2-7; TRBD1 matches 7 bases. The CDR3 loop spans 14 amino acids. CDR1 is SGHRS and CDR2 is YFSETQ in the germline V gene. V lost 4 bases, J lost 2 bases, and 6 bases stayed unmatched. The CDR3 DNA reads as TGCGCCAGCAGCCTGATGACAGGGACCTACGAGCAGTACTTC. Translating gives CASSLMTGTYEQYF.

The rearrangement joins TRBV27 to TRBJ2-2, with TRBD2 matching over 13 bases. The CDR3 is made up of 18 amino acids. Germline CDR1 and CDR2: MNHEY and SMNVEV (reference sequence). Losses at the gene ends were 7 bases for V and 3 bases for J; bases not matched to a gene: 11. CDR3 in amino acids: CASISAGLAGTHTGELFF. The CDR3 nucleotides are TGTGCCAGCATTTCGGCGGGACTAGCGGGGACCCACACCGGGGAGCTGTTTTTT.

The CDR3 sequence is CASSLAIGGNSQETQYF. In DNA, the CDR3 is TGCGCCAGCAGCTTGGCCATCGGAGGGAACAGCCAAGAGACCCAGTACTTC. The rearrangement joins TRBV5-1 to TRBJ2-5, with TRBD2 as a possible D gene (6 bases). The CDR3 covers 17 residues. Germline CDR1 is SGHRS and CDR2 is YFSETQ. V gave up 0 bases and J gave up 1 base, with 16 bases separating them.

This clone was detected only a few times. The CDR3 spells CASSLWTPTGELFF. The CDR3 DNA is TGTGCCAGCAGTTTATGGACACCCACCGGGGAGCTGTTTTTT. The V call is TRBV6-5, the J call TRBJ2-2; maybe TRBD1 (5 bases). From germline, CDR1 is MNHEY and CDR2 SVGAGI. With 4 bases removed from V and 4 bases from J, the gap between germline ends came to 10 bases. There are 14 residues in the CDR3.

In this sample, this clone turned up a few times. This chain connects TRBV5-1 to TRBJ2-7; D may be TRBD1 (5 bases). Germline V gene lookup returns CDR1 SGHRS and CDR2 YFSETQ. This CDR3 has 13 amino acids. With 0 bases removed from V and 3 bases from J, the gap between germline ends came to 7 bases. CDR3 in amino acids: CASSLDRNYEQYF. In DNA form, the CDR3 reads TGCGCCAGCAGCTTGGACAGGAACTACGAGCAGTACTTC.

This chain joins TRBV5-1 and TRBJ2-2, with D tentatively TRBD1 (6 bases). The CDR3 covers 16 residues. Between the trimmed V and J ends, which lost 0 bases and 5 bases, there was a span of 14 bases. Germline V gene sequence: CDR1 SGHRS, CDR2 YFSETQ. CDR3: CASSLETGIKTGELFF. Written as DNA, the CDR3 is TGCGCCAGCAGCTTGGAGACAGGAATTAAAACCGGGGAGCTGTTTTTT.

The chain uses TRBV5-8 and TRBJ1-6; D possibly corresponds to TRBD1 (5 bases). Trimming took off 5 bases at V and 2 bases at J, with 11 bases between the two ends. Germline assignment: CDR1 SGHTS and CDR2 YDEGEE. This CDR3 has 15 residues. Here the CDR3 reads CASSFRGTYNSPLHF. CDR3 DNA: TGTGCCAGCAGTTTTCGGGGGACCTATAATTCACCCCTCCACTTT.